This is a list of T cell receptor beta chains from one sample in a study of human T cells and chemical hapten exposure. TCRdb recomputed calls from the RACE reads with MiXCR, one row per CDR3 protein. This table has about 61,000 distinct CDR3 sequences, roughly 6.7% appearing once. The sample in question was whole blood, obtained in connection with sensitization to the hapten diphenylcyclopropenone (DPC). The receptors originated from a woman aged 30 to 39 with alopecia areata. Some clones in this sample may be carry-over from other donors' samples. CDR3s include the opening cysteine and the closing phenylalanine or tryptophan. A D gene is named only where the DNA matches it firmly. Part of the rows lack a size; the others show once, few, many or a class for expanded clones.

>TRBV6-1|TRBJ2-7|many|.
TGTGCCAGCAGTGATTACGGGAACGAGCAGTACTTC
CASSDYGNEQYF
>TRBV14|TRBJ1-4|many|TRBD1
TGTGCCAGCAGCCTCGAAGGGACAGGGGTAAAACTGTTTTTT
CASSLEGTGVKLFF
>TRBV6-5|TRBJ1-2|many|.
TGTGCCAGCAGTTATCGGGGAGGTTATGGCTACACCTTC
CASSYRGGYGYTF
>TRBV11-2|TRBJ2-7|many|.
TGTGCCAGCAGCTTGACGGGGCCCTCCTACGAGCAGTACTTC
CASSLTGPSYEQYF
>TRBV5-1|TRBJ1-1|many|TRBD1
TGCGCCAGCCAGGAAGGAGGCAGGGGGTGGACTGAAGCTTTCTTT
CASQEGGRGWTEAFF
>TRBV13|TRBJ2-5|many|.
TGTGCCAGCAGCTTAGACGGGGGCCCGGGACTTCAAGAGACCCAGTACTTC
CASSLDGGPGLQETQYF
>TRBV19|TRBJ2-7|.|TRBD1
TGTGCCAGTAGTAGGGACAGGGGAGACGAGCAGTACTTC
CASSRDRGDEQYF
>TRBV2|TRBJ2-7|few|.
TGTGCCAGCAAAATGGGACTTGACGAGCAGTACTTC
CASKMGLDEQYF
>TRBV20-1|TRBJ1-4|many|.
TGCAGTGCTAGAGACGCGGGCGCTGGGAGGACAGACGAAAAACTGTTTTTT
CSARDAGAGRTDEKLFF
>TRBV7-9|TRBJ2-2|many|.
TGTGCCAGCAGCTTAACGGTTTCAAGTACCGGGGAGCTGTTTTTT
CASSLTVSSTGELFF
>TRBV7-9|TRBJ1-1|many|TRBD1
TGTGCCAGCAGCGTAGACAGGGGCCCGTCCAACACTGAAGCTTTCTTT
CASSVDRGPSNTEAFF
>TRBV6-5|TRBJ1-6|.|.
TGTGCCAGCAGCCTCGGGAATTCGGCGTCACCCCTCCACTTT
CASSLGNSASPLHF
>TRBV30|TRBJ1-1|few|.
TGTGCCTGGAGTGTAAGGGGGAACACTGAAGCTTTCTTT
CAWSVRGNTEAFF
>TRBV12-3/TRBV12-4|TRBJ2-3|many|TRBD1
TGTGCCAGCAGCTCACTTGGGACAGGGTTTTTAGATACGCAGTATTTT
CASSSLGTGFLDTQYF